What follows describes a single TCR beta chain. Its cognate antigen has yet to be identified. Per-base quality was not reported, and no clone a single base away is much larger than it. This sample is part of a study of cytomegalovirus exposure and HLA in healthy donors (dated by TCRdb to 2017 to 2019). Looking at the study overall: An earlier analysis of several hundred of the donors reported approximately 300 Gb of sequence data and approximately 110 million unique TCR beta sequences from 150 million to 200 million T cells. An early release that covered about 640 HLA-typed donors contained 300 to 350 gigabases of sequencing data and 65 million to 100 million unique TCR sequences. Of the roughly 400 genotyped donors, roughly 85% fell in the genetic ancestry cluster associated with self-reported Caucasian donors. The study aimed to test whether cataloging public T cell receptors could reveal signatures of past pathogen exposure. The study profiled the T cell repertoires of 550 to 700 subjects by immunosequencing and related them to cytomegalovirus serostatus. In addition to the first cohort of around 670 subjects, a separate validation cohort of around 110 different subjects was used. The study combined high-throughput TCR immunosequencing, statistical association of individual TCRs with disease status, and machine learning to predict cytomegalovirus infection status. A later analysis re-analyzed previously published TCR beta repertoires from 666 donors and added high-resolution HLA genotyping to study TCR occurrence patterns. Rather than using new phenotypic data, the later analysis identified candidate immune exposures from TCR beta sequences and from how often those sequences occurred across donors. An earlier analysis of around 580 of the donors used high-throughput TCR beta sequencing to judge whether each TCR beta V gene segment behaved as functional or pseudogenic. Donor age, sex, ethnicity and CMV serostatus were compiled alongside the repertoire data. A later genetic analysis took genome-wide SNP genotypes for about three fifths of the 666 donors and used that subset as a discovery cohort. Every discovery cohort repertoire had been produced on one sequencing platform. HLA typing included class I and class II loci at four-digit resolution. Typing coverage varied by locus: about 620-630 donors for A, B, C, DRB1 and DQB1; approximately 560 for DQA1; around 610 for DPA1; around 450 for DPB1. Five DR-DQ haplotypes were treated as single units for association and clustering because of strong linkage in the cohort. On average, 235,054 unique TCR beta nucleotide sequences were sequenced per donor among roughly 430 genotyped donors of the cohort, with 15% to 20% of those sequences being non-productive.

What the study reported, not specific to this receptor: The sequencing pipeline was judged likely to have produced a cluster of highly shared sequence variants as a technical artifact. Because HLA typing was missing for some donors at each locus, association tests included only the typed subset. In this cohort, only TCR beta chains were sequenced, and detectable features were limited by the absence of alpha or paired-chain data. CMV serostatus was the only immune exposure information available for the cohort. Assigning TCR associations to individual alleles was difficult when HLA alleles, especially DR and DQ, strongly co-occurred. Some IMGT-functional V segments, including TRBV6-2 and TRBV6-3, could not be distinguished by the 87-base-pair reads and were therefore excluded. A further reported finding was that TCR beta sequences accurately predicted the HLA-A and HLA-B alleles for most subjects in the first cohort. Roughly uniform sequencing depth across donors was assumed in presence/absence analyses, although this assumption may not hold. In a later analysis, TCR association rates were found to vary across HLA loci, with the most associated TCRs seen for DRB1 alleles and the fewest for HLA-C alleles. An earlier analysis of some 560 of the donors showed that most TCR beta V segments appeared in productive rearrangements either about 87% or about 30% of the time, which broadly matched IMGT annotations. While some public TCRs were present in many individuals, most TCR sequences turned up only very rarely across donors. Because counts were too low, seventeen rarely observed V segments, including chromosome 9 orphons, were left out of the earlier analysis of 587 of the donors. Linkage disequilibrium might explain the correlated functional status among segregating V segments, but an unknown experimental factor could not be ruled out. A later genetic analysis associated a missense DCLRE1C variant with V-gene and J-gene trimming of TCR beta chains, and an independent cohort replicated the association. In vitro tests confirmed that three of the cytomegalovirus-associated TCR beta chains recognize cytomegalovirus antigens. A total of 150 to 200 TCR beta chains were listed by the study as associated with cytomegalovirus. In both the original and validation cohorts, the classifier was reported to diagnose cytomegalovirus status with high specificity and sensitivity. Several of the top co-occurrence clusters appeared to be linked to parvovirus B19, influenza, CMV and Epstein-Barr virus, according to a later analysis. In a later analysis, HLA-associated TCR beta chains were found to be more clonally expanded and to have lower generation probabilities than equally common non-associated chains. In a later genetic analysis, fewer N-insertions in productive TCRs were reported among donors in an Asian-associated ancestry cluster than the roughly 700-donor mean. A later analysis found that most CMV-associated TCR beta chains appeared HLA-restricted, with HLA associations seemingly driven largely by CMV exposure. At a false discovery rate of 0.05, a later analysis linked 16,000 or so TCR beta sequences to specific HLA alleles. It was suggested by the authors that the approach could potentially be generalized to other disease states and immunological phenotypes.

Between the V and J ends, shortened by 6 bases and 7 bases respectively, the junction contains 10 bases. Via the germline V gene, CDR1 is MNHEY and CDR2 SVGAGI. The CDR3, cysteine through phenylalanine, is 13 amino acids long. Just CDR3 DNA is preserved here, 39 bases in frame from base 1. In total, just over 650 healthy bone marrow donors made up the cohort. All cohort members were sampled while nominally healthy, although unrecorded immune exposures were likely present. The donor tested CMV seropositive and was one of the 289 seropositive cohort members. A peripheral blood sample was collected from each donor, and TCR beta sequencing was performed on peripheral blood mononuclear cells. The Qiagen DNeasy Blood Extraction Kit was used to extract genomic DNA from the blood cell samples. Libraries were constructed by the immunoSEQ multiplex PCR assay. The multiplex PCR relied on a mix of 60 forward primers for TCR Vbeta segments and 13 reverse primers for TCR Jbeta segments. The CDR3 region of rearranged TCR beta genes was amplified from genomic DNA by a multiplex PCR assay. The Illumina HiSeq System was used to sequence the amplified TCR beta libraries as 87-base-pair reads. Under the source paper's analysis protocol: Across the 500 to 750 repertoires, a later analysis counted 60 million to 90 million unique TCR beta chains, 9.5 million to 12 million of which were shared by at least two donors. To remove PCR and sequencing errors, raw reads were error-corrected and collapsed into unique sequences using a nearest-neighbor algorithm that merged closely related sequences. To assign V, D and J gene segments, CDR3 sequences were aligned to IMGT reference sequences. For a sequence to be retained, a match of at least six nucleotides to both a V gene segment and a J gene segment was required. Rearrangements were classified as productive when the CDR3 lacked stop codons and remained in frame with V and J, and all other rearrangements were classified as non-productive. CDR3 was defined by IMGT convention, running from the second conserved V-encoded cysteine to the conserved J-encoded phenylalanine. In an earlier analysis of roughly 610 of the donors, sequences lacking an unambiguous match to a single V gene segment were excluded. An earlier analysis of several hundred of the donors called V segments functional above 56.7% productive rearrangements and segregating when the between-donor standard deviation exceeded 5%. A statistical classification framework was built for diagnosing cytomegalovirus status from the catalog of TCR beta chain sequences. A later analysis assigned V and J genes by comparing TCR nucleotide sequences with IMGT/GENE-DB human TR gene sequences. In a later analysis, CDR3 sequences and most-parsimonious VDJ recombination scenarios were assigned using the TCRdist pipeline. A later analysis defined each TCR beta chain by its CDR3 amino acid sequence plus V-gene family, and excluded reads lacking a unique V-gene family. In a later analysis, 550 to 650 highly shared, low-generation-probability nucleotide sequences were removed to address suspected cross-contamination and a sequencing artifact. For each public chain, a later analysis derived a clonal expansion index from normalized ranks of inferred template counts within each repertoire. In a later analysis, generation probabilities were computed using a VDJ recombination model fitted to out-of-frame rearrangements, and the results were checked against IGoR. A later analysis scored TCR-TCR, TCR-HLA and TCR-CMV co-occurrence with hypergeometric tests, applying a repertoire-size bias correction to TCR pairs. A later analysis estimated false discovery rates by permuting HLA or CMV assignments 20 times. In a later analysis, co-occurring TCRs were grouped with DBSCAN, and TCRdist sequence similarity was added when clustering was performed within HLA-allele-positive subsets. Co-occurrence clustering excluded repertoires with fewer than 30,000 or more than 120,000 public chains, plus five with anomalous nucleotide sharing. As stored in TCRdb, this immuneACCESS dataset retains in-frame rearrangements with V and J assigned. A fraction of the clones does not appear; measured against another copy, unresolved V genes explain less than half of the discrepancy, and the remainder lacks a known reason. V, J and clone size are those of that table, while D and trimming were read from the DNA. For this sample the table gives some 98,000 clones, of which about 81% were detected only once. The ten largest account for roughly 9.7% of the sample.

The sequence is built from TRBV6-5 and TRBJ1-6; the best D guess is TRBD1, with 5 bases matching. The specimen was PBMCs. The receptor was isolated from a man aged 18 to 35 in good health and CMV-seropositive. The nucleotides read TGTGCCAGCAGCCGCAGGGAAAATTCACCCCTCCACTTT. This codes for CASSRRENSPLHF.